Listed below are T cell receptor beta chains from one sample, sequenced in a study of T cell changes during pregnancy in multiple sclerosis. The method was immunoSEQ multiplex PCR; TCRdb's version includes in-frame clones alone and lacks a portion of them. The sample has about 75,000 clones, 94% seen once. Source: CD4+ T cells from peripheral blood mononuclear cells, taken after pregnancy. The receptors here all came from a female donor with multiple sclerosis, enrolled in a pregnancy study. Both conserved end residues are part of each CDR3. D genes are given only for firm matches. Clone sizes are given selectively: once, few, many, or a class where the clone is expanded.

d_call: TRBD1; clone_size: NA; v_call: TRBV5-1; j_call: TRBJ2-1; cdr3_aa: CASSLGQGWNEQFF; cdr3_nt: TGCGCCAGCAGCTTAGGACAGGGTTGGAATGAGCAGTTCTTC
d_call: TRBD2; clone_size: NA; v_call: TRBV10-3; j_call: TRBJ2-2; cdr3_aa: CAISATSGLTGELFF; cdr3_nt: TGTGCCATCAGTGCGACTAGCGGGCTCACCGGGGAGCTGTTTTTT
d_call: TRBD1; clone_size: NA; v_call: TRBV6-5; j_call: TRBJ2-7; cdr3_aa: CASRLRDRGGYEQYF; cdr3_nt: TGTGCCAGCAGGCTCCGGGACAGGGGGGGATACGAGCAGTACTTC
d_call: TRBD1; clone_size: NA; v_call: TRBV4-1; j_call: TRBJ1-4; cdr3_aa: CASRFTGGTNEKLFF; cdr3_nt: TGCGCCAGCAGATTCACAGGGGGAACAAACGAAAAACTGTTTTTT
d_call: TRBD2; clone_size: NA; v_call: TRBV5-4; j_call: TRBJ2-2; cdr3_aa: CASSPGLAGATGELFF; cdr3_nt: TGTGCCAGCAGCCCGGGACTAGCGGGAGCCACCGGGGAGCTGTTTTTT
d_call: NA; clone_size: NA; v_call: TRBV19; j_call: TRBJ2-2; cdr3_aa: CASSIWPDSNTGELFF; cdr3_nt: TGTGCCAGTAGTATATGGCCTGATTCGAACACCGGGGAGCTGTTTTTT
d_call: NA; clone_size: once; v_call: TRBV5-1; j_call: TRBJ2-7; cdr3_aa: CASSPGTPFFDEQYF; cdr3_nt: TGCGCCAGCAGCCCTGGGACACCCTTTTTTGACGAGCAGTACTTC
d_call: TRBD1; clone_size: NA; v_call: TRBV6-1; j_call: TRBJ1-5; cdr3_aa: CASSEYFPGTGNSNQPQHF; cdr3_nt: TGTGCCAGCAGTGAATACTTCCCCGGGACAGGTAATAGCAATCAGCCCCAGCATTTT
d_call: NA; clone_size: NA; v_call: TRBV19; j_call: TRBJ2-2; cdr3_aa: CASSIIQGANTGELFF; cdr3_nt: TGTGCCAGTAGTATTATTCAGGGCGCGAACACCGGGGAGCTGTTTTTT
d_call: NA; clone_size: once; v_call: TRBV5-1; j_call: TRBJ2-7; cdr3_aa: CASSWGDWDSEQYF; cdr3_nt: TGCGCCAGCAGCTGGGGGGACTGGGACTCCGAGCAGTACTTC
d_call: NA; clone_size: NA; v_call: TRBV5-4; j_call: TRBJ2-7; cdr3_aa: CASSPGHSMPYEQYF; cdr3_nt: TGTGCCAGCAGCCCGGGTCACTCAATGCCATACGAGCAGTACTTC
d_call: NA; clone_size: NA; v_call: TRBV2; j_call: TRBJ1-3; cdr3_aa: CASSIRAGIGNTIYF; cdr3_nt: TGTGCCAGCAGTATCAGGGCAGGGATCGGAAACACCATATATTTT
d_call: TRBD1; clone_size: NA; v_call: TRBV11-3; j_call: TRBJ2-7; cdr3_aa: CASSFRDSYEQYF; cdr3_nt: TGTGCCAGCAGCTTCCGGGACAGCTACGAGCAGTACTTC
d_call: NA; clone_size: NA; v_call: TRBV28; j_call: TRBJ2-2; cdr3_aa: CASSLLPATGELFF; cdr3_nt: TGTGCCAGCAGTTTACTTCCAGCGACCGGGGAGCTGTTTTTT
d_call: NA; clone_size: NA; v_call: TRBV6-1; j_call: TRBJ2-7; cdr3_aa: CASGRTEKSYEQYF; cdr3_nt: TGTGCCAGCGGCCGGACAGAAAAATCCTACGAGCAGTACTTC
d_call: TRBD1; clone_size: NA; v_call: TRBV10-3; j_call: TRBJ1-1; cdr3_aa: CAISETGVPTEAFF; cdr3_nt: TGTGCCATCAGTGAGACAGGGGTGCCCACTGAAGCTTTCTTT
d_call: TRBD1; clone_size: NA; v_call: TRBV6-5; j_call: TRBJ1-4; cdr3_aa: CASRDRGEKLFF; cdr3_nt: TGTGCCAGCCGGGACAGAGGGGAAAAACTGTTTTTT
d_call: TRBD1; clone_size: once; v_call: TRBV11-2; j_call: TRBJ2-1; cdr3_aa: CASSDRGGRINEQFF; cdr3_nt: TGTGCCAGCAGCGACAGGGGGGGCCGGATAAATGAGCAGTTCTTC
d_call: NA; clone_size: NA; v_call: TRBV7-2; j_call: TRBJ1-1; cdr3_aa: CASSLGRGQGLPNTEAFF; cdr3_nt: TGTGCCAGCAGCTTAGGGAGAGGACAAGGCTTACCGAACACTGAAGCTTTCTTT
d_call: NA; clone_size: NA; v_call: TRBV4-2; j_call: TRBJ2-6; cdr3_aa: CASSQVGQGLSSGANVLTF; cdr3_nt: TGTGCCAGCAGCCAAGTAGGGCAGGGGCTAAGCTCTGGGGCCAACGTCCTGACTTTC
d_call: TRBD1; clone_size: NA; v_call: TRBV19; j_call: TRBJ1-1; cdr3_aa: CASRQGQGFKNTEAFF; cdr3_nt: TGTGCCAGTAGACAGGGACAGGGGTTCAAGAACACTGAAGCTTTCTTT
d_call: NA; clone_size: NA; v_call: TRBV11-2; j_call: TRBJ1-2; cdr3_aa: CASSLGLFGYTF; cdr3_nt: TGTGCCAGCAGCTTAGGACTCTTTGGCTACACCTTC
d_call: TRBD1; clone_size: NA; v_call: TRBV28; j_call: TRBJ2-7; cdr3_aa: CASRPGQGLYEQYF; cdr3_nt: TGTGCCAGCAGGCCGGGACAGGGACTCTACGAGCAGTACTTC
d_call: NA; clone_size: once; v_call: TRBV19; j_call: TRBJ2-2; cdr3_aa: CASSIGGLNTGELFF; cdr3_nt: TGTGCCAGTAGTATCGGAGGCTTGAACACCGGGGAGCTGTTTTTT
d_call: NA; clone_size: NA; v_call: TRBV2; j_call: TRBJ2-2; cdr3_aa: CASSEARVPGELFF; cdr3_nt: TGTGCCAGCAGTGAAGCCAGGGTCCCCGGGGAGCTGTTTTTT
d_call: TRBD1; clone_size: NA; v_call: TRBV28; j_call: TRBJ1-5; cdr3_aa: CASRLTGTGGRQPQHF; cdr3_nt: TGTGCCAGCAGACTAACCGGGACAGGGGGGCGTCAGCCCCAGCATTTT
d_call: NA; clone_size: NA; v_call: TRBV21-1; j_call: TRBJ2-2; cdr3_aa: CASSKDSREEGRGGELFF; cdr3_nt: TGTGCCAGCAGCAAAGATTCGCGGGAGGAAGGACGTGGCGGGGAGCTGTTTTTT
d_call: NA; clone_size: NA; v_call: TRBV2; j_call: TRBJ2-7; cdr3_aa: CASRKGNKSYEQYF; cdr3_nt: TGTGCCAGCCGAAAGGGGAATAAGTCCTACGAGCAGTACTTC
d_call: TRBD2; clone_size: NA; v_call: TRBV5-1; j_call: TRBJ2-5; cdr3_aa: CASSLNVRGRQETQYF; cdr3_nt: TGCGCCAGCAGCTTGAACGTACGCGGGAGACAAGAGACCCAGTACTTC
d_call: NA; clone_size: NA; v_call: TRBV19; j_call: TRBJ2-3; cdr3_aa: CASSIGPKTDTQYF; cdr3_nt: TGTGCCAGTAGTATTGGCCCCAAGACAGATACGCAGTATTTT
d_call: TRBD2; clone_size: NA; v_call: TRBV2; j_call: TRBJ2-5; cdr3_aa: CASSPGLSRETQYF; cdr3_nt: TGTGCCAGCAGCCCGGGACTATCACGCGAGACCCAGTACTTC
d_call: NA; clone_size: NA; v_call: TRBV2; j_call: TRBJ1-4; cdr3_aa: CASRYELNEKLFF; cdr3_nt: TGTGCCAGCAGATATGAACTTAATGAAAAACTGTTTTTT
d_call: TRBD1; clone_size: NA; v_call: TRBV9; j_call: TRBJ1-4; cdr3_aa: CASSAGTGHEKLFF; cdr3_nt: TGTGCCAGCAGCGCCGGGACAGGGCATGAAAAACTGTTTTTT
d_call: NA; clone_size: NA; v_call: TRBV6-5; j_call: TRBJ2-5; cdr3_aa: CASSYSVQGETQYF; cdr3_nt: TGTGCCAGCAGTTACTCTGTACAGGGTGAGACCCAGTACTTC
d_call: TRBD2; clone_size: NA; v_call: TRBV7-8; j_call: TRBJ2-1; cdr3_aa: CASSLGVAGLYNEQFF; cdr3_nt: TGTGCCAGCAGCTTAGGGGTAGCGGGCTTATACAATGAGCAGTTCTTC
d_call: TRBD2; clone_size: NA; v_call: TRBV28; j_call: TRBJ2-3; cdr3_aa: CASSSPTADYGASGRNPDTQYF; cdr3_nt: TGTGCCAGCAGTTCACCGACCGCAGACTATGGGGCTAGCGGGAGGAACCCAGATACGCAGTATTTT
d_call: NA; clone_size: once; v_call: TRBV25-1; j_call: TRBJ2-7; cdr3_aa: CASSATGYEQYF; cdr3_nt: TGTGCCAGCAGTGCCACGGGGTACGAGCAGTACTTC
d_call: TRBD2; clone_size: NA; v_call: TRBV19; j_call: TRBJ2-3; cdr3_aa: CASSPGTSGRPDTQYF; cdr3_nt: TGTGCCAGTAGTCCCGGGACTAGCGGCCGGCCAGATACGCAGTATTTT
d_call: NA; clone_size: NA; v_call: TRBV27; j_call: TRBJ1-1; cdr3_aa: CASSPNYRVNTEAFF; cdr3_nt: TGTGCCAGCAGTCCCAACTACAGGGTCAACACTGAAGCTTTCTTT